Listed below are T cell receptor beta chains from one sample, sequenced in a study of cytomegalovirus exposure and HLA in healthy donors. Generated by immunoSEQ multiplex PCR, the TCRdb table keeps only in-frame clones and is missing some. The sample carries 120,000 or so clones, over 70% recorded once. Sequencing was performed on PBMCs. Receptors originate from a woman between 45 and 65 years old in good health and CMV-seronegative. CDR3s include the opening cysteine and the closing phenylalanine or tryptophan. A D gene is named only where the DNA matches it firmly. The listing skips clone size in some rows; elsewhere it reads once, few, many or a size class.

CDR3aa	CDR3nt	d_gene	j_gene	abundance	v_gene
CAWSVGGGGDGYTF	TGTGCCTGGAGTGTAGGTGGAGGGGGCGATGGCTACACCTTC	TRBD1	TRBJ1-2	once	TRBV30
CASSQWGQFNEKLFF	TGTGCCAGCAGCCAATGGGGACAGTTTAATGAAAAACTGTTTTTT	TRBD1	TRBJ1-4	.	TRBV25-1
CASRNLAGVLEQYF	TGTGCCAGCAGAAATCTAGCGGGAGTCCTCGAGCAGTACTTC	TRBD2	TRBJ2-7	.	TRBV6-1
CASRLRTGSTYEQYF	TGTGCCAGCAGACTAAGGACAGGCTCCACCTACGAGCAGTACTTC	TRBD1	TRBJ2-7	.	TRBV2
CASMTSGSWTDTQYF	TGTGCCAGCATGACTAGCGGGAGTTGGACAGATACGCAGTATTTT	TRBD2	TRBJ2-3	.	TRBV27
CASSLQVTYEQYF	TGTGCCAGCAGCCTACAGGTTACCTACGAGCAGTACTTC	.	TRBJ2-7	.	TRBV7-9
CASSLGLAEGAQFF	TGTGCCAGCAGTCTGGGACTAGCGGAAGGGGCTCAGTTCTTC	TRBD2	TRBJ2-1	.	TRBV27
CAISESSRGYTF	TGTGCCATCAGTGAGTCCTCTCGGGGCTACACCTTC	.	TRBJ1-2	.	TRBV10-3
CSSSFSVEETQYF	TGTTCCAGCAGCTTTTCCGTTGAAGAGACCCAGTACTTC	.	TRBJ2-5	.	TRBV7-9
CASSQPVFPGLAGVSTGELFF	TGCGCCAGCAGTCAACCGGTTTTCCCGGGACTAGCGGGAGTGAGCACCGGGGAGCTGTTTTTT	TRBD2	TRBJ2-2	.	TRBV23-1
CASSLGLAGAAKNIQYF	TGTGCCAGCAGTTTAGGACTAGCGGGAGCAGCCAAAAACATTCAGTACTTC	TRBD2	TRBJ2-4	.	TRBV28
CAWTSGWIGELFF	TGTGCCTGGACTAGCGGGTGGATCGGGGAGCTGTTTTTT	TRBD2	TRBJ2-2	.	TRBV30